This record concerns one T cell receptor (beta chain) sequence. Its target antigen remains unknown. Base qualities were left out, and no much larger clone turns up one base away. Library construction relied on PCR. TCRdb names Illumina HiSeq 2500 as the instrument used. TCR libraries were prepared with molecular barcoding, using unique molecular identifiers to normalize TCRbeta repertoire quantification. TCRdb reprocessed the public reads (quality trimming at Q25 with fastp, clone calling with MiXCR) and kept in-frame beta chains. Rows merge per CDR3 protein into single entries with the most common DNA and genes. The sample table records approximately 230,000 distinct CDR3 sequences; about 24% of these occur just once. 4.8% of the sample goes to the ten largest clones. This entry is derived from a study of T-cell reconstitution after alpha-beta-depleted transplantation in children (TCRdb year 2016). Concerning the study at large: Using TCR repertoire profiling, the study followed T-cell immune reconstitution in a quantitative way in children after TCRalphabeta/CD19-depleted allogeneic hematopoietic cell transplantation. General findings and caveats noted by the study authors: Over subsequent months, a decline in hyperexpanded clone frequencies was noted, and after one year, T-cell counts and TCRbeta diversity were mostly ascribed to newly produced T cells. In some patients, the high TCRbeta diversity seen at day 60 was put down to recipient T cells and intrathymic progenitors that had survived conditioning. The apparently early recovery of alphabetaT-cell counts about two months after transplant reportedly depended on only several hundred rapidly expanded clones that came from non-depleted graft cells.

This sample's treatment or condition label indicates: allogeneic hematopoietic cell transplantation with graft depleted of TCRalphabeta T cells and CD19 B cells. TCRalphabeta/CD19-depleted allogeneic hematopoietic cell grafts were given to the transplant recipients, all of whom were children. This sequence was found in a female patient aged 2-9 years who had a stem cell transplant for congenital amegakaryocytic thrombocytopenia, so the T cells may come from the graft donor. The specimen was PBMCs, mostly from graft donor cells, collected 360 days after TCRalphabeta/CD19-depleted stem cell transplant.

Here is the DNA: TGTGCCAGCACCCTGGACGGAGGCCCCCTTGAAGCTTTCTTT. Its coded protein is CASTLDGGPLEAFF. Recombination connected TRBV5-4 to TRBJ1-1, with the D gene uncertain. The CDR1 and CDR2 encoded by the germline V gene (reference sequence) are SGHNT and YYREEE. The CDR3, cysteine through phenylalanine, is 14 amino acids long. Left in the record is the CDR3 DNA by itself, 42 bases read in frame from the first base. V and J lose 6 bases and 7 bases, and a span of 19 bases separates them.